The text below deals with one T cell receptor beta chain. Its target antigen remains unknown. Base qualities are not provided; no much larger clone lies one nucleotide away. The data stem from a study of T cell responses to AZD1222 COVID-19 vaccine (dated by TCRdb to the early 2020s). As for the study more broadly: AZD1222 recipients whose second dose came at about 4 weeks and those whose second dose came at about 12 weeks were combined into one group, since spike-specific TCR depth and breadth did not differ between the two schedules. A total of more than 230 trial participants underwent TCR sequencing, of whom some 210 received two doses of AZD1222 and about 25 received two doses of the MenACWY control vaccine. Trial participants were enrolled by age into subgroups of 18-55, 56-69 and 70-plus years, and around 140, 26 and 57 TCR-sequenced participants, respectively, were included in these subgroups. General findings and caveats noted by the study authors: After two AZD1222 doses, spike-specific TCR breadth and depth were significantly higher than at day 0 and than in MenACWY recipients. The 56-69-year group was small, and its depth increase did not reach significance, likely because of low power. Because no samples from the day 14 peak response were available, repertoires could be characterized only after the peak T cell response. CD4 TCRs associated with the vaccine covered the entire spike protein, and the dominant responses were in regions 160-218 and 743-854. Nearly half of unique spike-specific TCRs reportedly recognized epitopes outside regions mutated in the B.1.351 and B.1.1.7 variants. Conclusions about previously exposed vaccinees were limited because only a handful of AZD1222 recipients were SARS-CoV-2 seropositive at baseline. Participants were mostly white British, with more females than males. The authors suggested clonal diversity may have been underestimated.

The sample's time point label, decoded: baseline before first vaccination. Samples from vaccinated people were obtained from the UK trials COV001 and COV002, which included a single-blind randomized controlled phase 2/3 trial of AZD1222 (ChAdOx1 nCoV-19) in healthy adults. For TCRbeta chain sequencing, PBMC samples were collected from trial participants at day 0 and at day 28 after the second dose. The CDR3 regions of human TCRbeta chains were analyzed by immunosequencing. In the original analysis: Repertoire TCRs were matched against a reference library of SARS-CoV-2-specific TCRs generated with the MIRA antigen-specificity platform. Breadth was defined as the fraction of unique TCRs that were SARS-CoV-2-associated. Depth was defined as the fraction of total T cells that were SARS-CoV-2-associated. Each spike-specific TCR was assigned to its reactive spike region and to a CD4 or CD8 class using the MIRA data. Log10-transformed breadth and depth values were compared by one-way ANOVA with Sidak's multiple comparisons tests. Not all clones reach the TCRdb copy of this immuneACCESS table, which keeps in-frame sequences only. Checked studies attribute under half of the gap to unresolved V genes and leave the rest unexplained. The V and J calls and clone size come from that table; D and trimming were worked out from the DNA. In all, the sample holds under 200,000 clones, and about nine tenths of those were seen once. The leading ten clones occupy about 1.6% of the sample.

This TCR was recovered from an adult in good health. This specimen was peripheral blood, taken on day 0 of AZD1222 vaccination.

The DNA is as follows: TGTGCCAGCAGCCGTAACGGACAGGTGAACACTGAAGCTTTCTTT. It codes for CASSRNGQVNTEAFF. The chain is made from TRBV6-5 and TRBJ1-1; TRBD1 agrees with 7 junctional bases. The V end gives up 6 bases and the J end 0 bases, leaving 7 bases in the junction not matched to a gene. The germline V gene yields MNHEY for CDR1 and SVGAGI for CDR2. Spanning cysteine to phenylalanine, the CDR3 consists of 15 amino acids. The DNA shown is the 45-base CDR3, in frame from base 1.